Given below is one T cell receptor beta chain in context. The sample belongs to a study of T cells after somatic rescue of genetic block. The junction had 6 bases not matched to a gene; V was cut back by 3 bases and J by 7 bases. The CDR3 is made up of 14 amino acids. Germline values: CDR1 GTSNPN, CDR2 SVGIG (reference sequence). TCRdb's table, derived via immunoSEQ multiplex PCR, lists solely in-frame clones and lacks some. The sample records about 120,000 clones, around nine tenths being singletons. The rearrangement uses TRBV30 and TRBJ1-4, with 9 bases that match TRBD1. The sequenced sample consisted of peripheral blood mononuclear cells (PBMCs). This receptor was identified in a woman aged 18-29 years. The CDR3 DNA reads as TGTGCCTGGAGGCACAGGGGGCCGAGTGAAAAACTGTTTTTT. Its translation: CAWRHRGPSEKLFF.